Each of the 17 T cell receptor beta chains below was sequenced from the same sample in a study of T cells in Graves' hyperthyroidism and ophthalmopathy. RNA transcripts yielded amplified TCR beta CDR3 regions. HTBI primers drove first-round RT-PCR of the TCR CDR3. TCRdb re-derived calls from the multiplex PCR reads in MiXCR, one entry per CDR3 protein. The data contain about 200,000 distinct CDR3 sequences, 15% to 20% of them seen just once; the ten biggest clones take up around two fifths. The material sequenced was blood. Every receptor here comes from a man aged 35 to 55 with Graves' hyperthyroidism.

As to this clonotype: A much larger clone differs by one base, so this may be a read error. The rearrangement links TRBV7-2 to TRBJ1-4, with D maybe TRBD1 (6 bases). The V end was cut by 5 bases, the J end by 3 bases, with 16 bases between. The germline gives CDR1 SGHTA, CDR2 FQGNSA. The CDR3 sequence is 16 residues long. CDR3 bases: TGTGCCAGCAGCGGACACGACAGGTCAGCTAATGAAAAACTGTTTTTT. Its protein product is CASSGHDRSANEKLFF.

The chain uses TRBV20-1 and TRBJ2-3; D may be TRBD1 (5 bases). In germline, CDR1 is DFQATT, CDR2 SNEGSKA (reference sequence). The V and J ends lost 4 bases and 2 bases respectively, with 13 bases between them. The CDR3 runs to 14 residues. CDR3 region: CSATRGPYTDTQYF. As DNA, the CDR3 is TGCAGTGCTACTAGGGGTCCTTACACAGATACGCAGTATTTT.

This clonotype was detected ten times or more. This chain joins TRBV4-3 and TRBJ2-5; D remains ambiguous. The germline CDR1 and CDR2 sequences are LGHNA and YSLEER. Trimming removed 1 base at V and 3 bases at J, with 6 bases between. The CDR3 extends over 13 amino acids. CDR3 residues: CASSQAGEETQYF. DNA of the CDR3: TGCGCCAGCAGCCAAGCCGGAGAAGAGACCCAGTACTTC.

This clonotype was observed a handful of times. This could be a read error, since a much larger clone is one nucleotide away. The chain links TRBV2 to TRBJ2-5, with D hard to call. This CDR3 comprises 13 residues. CDR1 and CDR2 (germline): SNHLY, FYNNEI. DNA of the CDR3: TGTGCCAGCAGTCGAGGACGTGGAGAGGCCCAGTACTTC. Protein: CASSRGRGEAQYF.

This clonotype showed up many times. The chain links TRBV20-1 to TRBJ2-7, with TRBD1 identical over 7 bases. V lost 3 bases, J lost 2 bases, and 10 bases stayed unmatched. Germline V CDR1 and CDR2: DFQATT, SNEGSKA (reference sequence). The CDR3 spans 15 residues. The CDR3 spells CSASFTGEGTYEQYF. The DNA of the CDR3 is TGCAGTGCTAGTTTCACAGGGGAAGGGACCTACGAGCAGTACTTC.

In this sample, this clonotype turned up a few times. CDR3 DNA: TGTGCCAGTCGAGACAGCGGGCCGAGGGGCTACACCTTC. It is translated as CASRDSGPRGYTF. The gene calls are TRBV19 and TRBJ1-2; TRBD1 is a possible D gene (5 bases). The CDR3 runs 13 residues. Trimming stripped 8 bases from V and 8 bases from J, with 18 bases between. Germline CDR1 is LNHDA and CDR2 is SQIVND (reference sequence).

At least ten counts were recorded for this clonotype. The rearrangement uses TRBV9 and TRBJ1-1, with D uncertain. Germline-derived CDR1 and CDR2 are SGDLS and YYNGEE. Trimming took off 0 bases at V and 0 bases at J, with 15 bases between the two ends. The length of the CDR3 is 17 residues. The CDR3 spells CASSVADLGSMNTEAFF. The CDR3 DNA follows: TGTGCCAGCAGCGTAGCAGATCTCGGAAGTATGAACACTGAAGCTTTCTTT.

The table lists this clonotype with many counts. This sequence joins TRBV7-2 and TRBJ1-2, with D possibly matching TRBD1 (6 bases). This CDR3 has 15 amino acids. V shed 5 bases and J shed 5 bases, with 18 bases lying between them. CDR1 and CDR2 (germline): SGHTA, FQGNSA. Here the CDR3 reads CASSLQRGAGYGYTF. The DNA of the CDR3 is TGTGCCAGCAGCCTACAGCGGGGGGCAGGGTATGGCTACACCTTC. The variable domain in full, with the rest retrieved from reference TRBV7-2 and TRBJ1-2, is GAGVSQSPSNKVTEKGKDVELRCDPISGHTALYWYRQSLGQGLEFLIYFQGNSAPDKSGLPSDRFSAERTGGSVSTLTIQRTQQEDSAVYLCASSLQRGAGYGYTFGSGTRLTVV.

This clonotype was seen at least ten times. The chain joins TRBV7-6 to TRBJ2-2, with D possibly being TRBD2 (5 bases). V was shortened by 2 bases and J by 3 bases, with 7 bases between the two germline ends. CDR1 and CDR2 (germline): SGHVS, FNYEAQ. The CDR3 spans 14 residues. The CDR3, as DNA: TGTGCCAGCAGCTTACGAGGGTACACCGGGGAGCTGTTTTTT. It is translated as CASSLRGYTGELFF.

Concerning this clonotype itself: A much larger clone sits a single nucleotide away, making a read error possible. The chain carries TRBV7-2 and TRBJ2-1; unclear D gene. V shed 0 bases and J shed 8 bases, with 11 bases lying between them. CDR3 size: 14 residues. Looked up from germline, CDR1 is SGHTA and CDR2 is FQGNSA. The CDR3: CASSLAAATDEQFF. In DNA form, the CDR3 reads TGTGCCAGCAGCTTAGCGGCAGCGACCGATGAGCAGTTCTTC.

This clonotype has ten or more counts. V is TRBV18 and J is TRBJ1-1; possible D gene TRBD1, 6 bases. Germline CDR1 and CDR2: KGHSH and LQKENI. The CDR3 totals 14 residues. The V end was cut by 5 bases, the J end by 2 bases, with 12 bases between. This chain's CDR3 is CASSTGGLNTEAFF. The CDR3 coding sequence is TGTGCCAGCTCAACGGGGGGGCTCAACACTGAAGCTTTCTTT. Complete variable domain (other parts from reference TRBV18 and TRBJ1-1): NAGVMQNPRHLVRRRGQEARLRCSPMKGHSHVYWYRQLPEEGLKFMVYLQKENIIDESGMPKERFSAEFPKEGPSILRIQQVVRGDSAAYFCASSTGGLNTEAFFGQGTRLTVV.

The chain couples TRBV6-1 to TRBJ1-2, with a possible D match to TRBD1 (5 bases). Per germline, CDR1 MNHNS and CDR2 SASEGT. Trimming removed 1 base at V and 4 bases at J, with 13 bases between. This CDR3 has 15 residues. The DNA of the CDR3 is TGTGCCAGCAGTGAAGGCTCGGGCAGGGCCTATGGCTACACCTTC. It is translated as CASSEGSGRAYGYTF.

This clonotype was counted ten times or more. The chain recombines TRBV3-1 with TRBJ2-1; a possible D gene is TRBD2 (6 bases). The V gene's germline CDR1 is LGHDT and CDR2 YNNKEL (reference sequence). Trimming took off 6 bases at V and 8 bases at J, with 17 bases between the two ends. The CDR3 consists of 14 residues. The CDR3 is CASSLQTSSYEQFF. The CDR3 region has the DNA TGTGCCAGCAGTCTCCAGACTAGTTCGTATGAGCAGTTCTTC.

The rearrangement links TRBV13 to TRBJ1-2; D unclear. The CDR3 spans 17 residues. CDR1 PRHDT and CDR2 FYEKMQ come from the germline V gene (reference sequence). V was pared by 7 bases and J by 4 bases, with 25 bases between. CDR3 amino acids: CASTSSRDGVNSYGYTF. The CDR3 coding sequence is TGTGCCAGCACCTCCTCCCGAGACGGGGTGAATAGCTATGGCTACACCTTC.

At least ten counts were recorded for this clonotype. The chain employs TRBV7-9 and TRBJ2-7; D may be TRBD1 or TRBD2 (6 bases each). Germline V lookup: CDR1 SEHNR, CDR2 FQNEAQ (reference sequence). The CDR3 totals 14 residues. With 0 bases removed from V and 7 bases from J, the gap between germline ends came to 13 bases. CDR3 region: CASSLAGGTGEQYF. CDR3 DNA sequence: TGTGCCAGCAGCTTAGCAGGGGGGACGGGGGAGCAGTACTTC.

The rearrangement links TRBV12-3 or TRBV12-4 to TRBJ2-1; 8 nucleotides match TRBD1. This CDR3 region has 19 residues. J gave up 0 bases and V 6 bases, and 16 bases lay outside the gene matches. The DNA for the CDR3 is TGTGCCAGCAGACGGACAGGGTCCCTTACTCAAAGCTCCTACAATGAGCAGTTCTTC. Amino acid sequence: CASRRTGSLTQSSYNEQFF.

This clonotype was found many times. The chain links TRBV12-3 or TRBV12-4 to TRBJ2-4; no clear D gene. Trimming left V 4 bases short and J 0 bases short, with 10 bases between. CDR3 size: 15 residues. Here the CDR3 DNA reads TGTGCCAGCAGTTCAGGAGATTTAGCCAAAAACATTCAGTACTTC. Residues: CASSSGDLAKNIQYF.